This T cell receptor beta chain was obtained from a study of radiation and T cells in renal cell carcinoma (TCRdb year 2020). For the study in its entirety: The samples were obtained from a clinical trial, where primary renal cell carcinomas were treated with 15 Gy stereotactic body radiation therapy and then removed by nephrectomy 4 weeks afterward. In total, almost 55 samples, comprising around 26 tumors and some 27 peripheral blood samples, were subjected to TCR beta sequencing. A total of 4,016,671 unique CDR3 nucleotide sequences, encoding 2,500,000 or so unique CDR3 amino acid sequences, were found across all 50 or so samples.

The time point label, as the study defines it: blood 2 weeks post-SBRT. This specimen's treatment or condition label, interpreted: 15 Gy SBRT to primary tumor, nephrectomy 4 weeks later. Serial peripheral blood from radiation-treated patients was sampled at baseline, 2 weeks and 4 weeks after SBRT to track tumor-enriched clonotypes. Every patient's renal cell carcinoma showed clear cell pathology. Genomic DNA for TCR sequencing was prepared using the QIAamp DNA Blood Mini Kit (Qiagen). Only samples passing all quality control checks were included in the analyses. General study outcomes and caveats: Because the trial had a single-armed design, the trial could not examine how radiation dose or scheduling affected the TCR repertoire. Because pretreatment tumor biopsies were not available, the study could not determine whether clonotypes were already present within the tumor at baseline. An increase in top tumor clonotypes in blood was observed from baseline to 2 weeks post-radiation, followed by contraction by 4 weeks, which was taken to suggest transient expansion of tumor-resident clones. Tracking of blood repertoire dynamics stopped at less than 5 weeks after treatment, with no follow-up past that point.

TCR beta libraries were generated from genomic DNA with the immunoSEQ kit, following the manufacturer's recommendations. Library preparation used a first multiplex PCR with proprietary primers, then a second PCR adding unique barcodes, with bead cleanups after each round. A kit-provided positive control reaction and a negative control reaction were included in every sample batch. The final libraries underwent checking on an Agilent 4200 TapeStation D1000 ScreenTape, volumetric pooling, and quantification by qPCR. Sequencing was performed on an Illumina NextSeq500 with a MidOutput 150-cycle cartridge, and 156 Read1 and 15 Index1 cycles were run with kit custom primers. The pooled library was loaded at roughly 0.93 pM, with an approximately 19% PhiX control spiked in. Processing in the source paper ran as follows. Vendor-processed data were analyzed in R, and a clonotype was defined as all T cells sharing the same CDR3 nucleotide sequence. For clone abundance analyses, frequencies were normalized to the 10,000 most abundant clones in each sample. Public T cell clones, which averaged fewer than five per sample, were excluded before analysis. A difference in abundance of at least 32-fold between compartments was used to define tumor-enriched and baseline blood-enriched clonotypes. A beta-binomial differential abundance model was used to identify clonotypes that were expanded or contracted between blood time points. The Baroni-Urbani and Buser coefficient was used to measure tumor-blood repertoire similarity, and groups were compared with two-tailed Wilcoxon tests in R. Not all clones reach the TCRdb copy of this immuneACCESS table, which keeps in-frame sequences only. Checked studies attribute under half of the gap to unresolved V genes and leave the rest unexplained. V, J and clone size reflect that table, while D and trimming were determined from the DNA. The sample contains tens of thousands of clones, around 76% of them found a single time. The top ten hold about 7% of the sample.

Via the germline V gene (reference sequence), CDR1 is SGHKS and CDR2 YYEKEE. The CDR3, cysteine through phenylalanine, is 14 amino acids long. The only DNA kept is the CDR3, 42 bases in frame from the first base. V is cut by 4 bases and J by 2 bases, and the space between the germline ends is 13 bases. Comments on this clone: The antigen this receptor binds is unknown. No base-level quality is on record; no much larger clone is a single base apart.

Sequencing was performed on blood, taken from a patient whose treatment included radiotherapy and nephrectomy. The chain joins TRBV5-5 to TRBJ2-7; TRBD2 could be the D gene, as 7 bases match. The sequence came from a man aged 60 to 69 with renal cell carcinoma. The CDR3 corresponds to CASSDRGAPYEQYF. The nucleotide sequence is TGTGCCAGCAGCGACCGGGGGGCTCCCTACGAGCAGTACTTC.